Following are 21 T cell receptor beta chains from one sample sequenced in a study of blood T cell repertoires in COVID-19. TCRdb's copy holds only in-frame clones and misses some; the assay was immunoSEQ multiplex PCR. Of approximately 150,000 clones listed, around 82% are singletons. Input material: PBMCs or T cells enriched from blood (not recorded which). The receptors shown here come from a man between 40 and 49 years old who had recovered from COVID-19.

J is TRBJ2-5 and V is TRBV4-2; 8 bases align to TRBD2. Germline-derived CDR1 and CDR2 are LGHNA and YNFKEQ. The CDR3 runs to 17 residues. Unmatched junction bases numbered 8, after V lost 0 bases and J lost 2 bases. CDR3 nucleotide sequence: TGTGCCAGCAGCCAAGATCGTGAAGCGGGGGAACAAGAGACCCAGTACTTC. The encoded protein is CASSQDREAGEQETQYF.

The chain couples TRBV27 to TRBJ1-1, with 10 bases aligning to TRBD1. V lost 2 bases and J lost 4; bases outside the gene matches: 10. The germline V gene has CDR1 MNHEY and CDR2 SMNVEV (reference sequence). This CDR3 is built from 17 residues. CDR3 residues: CASSLARWTGGSTEAFF. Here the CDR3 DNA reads TGTGCCAGCAGTTTAGCTAGATGGACAGGGGGAAGCACTGAAGCTTTCTTT.

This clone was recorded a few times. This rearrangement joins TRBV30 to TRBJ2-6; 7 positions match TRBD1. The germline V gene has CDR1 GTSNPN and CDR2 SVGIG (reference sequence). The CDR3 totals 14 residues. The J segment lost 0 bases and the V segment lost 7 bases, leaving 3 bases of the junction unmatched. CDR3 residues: CAFGTASGANVLTF. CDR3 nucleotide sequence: TGTGCCTTCGGGACAGCCTCTGGGGCCAACGTCCTGACTTTC.

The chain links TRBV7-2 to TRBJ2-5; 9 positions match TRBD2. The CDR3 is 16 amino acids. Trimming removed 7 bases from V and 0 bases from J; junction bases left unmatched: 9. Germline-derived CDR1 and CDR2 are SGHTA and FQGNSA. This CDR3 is CASTGGGGQYQETQYF. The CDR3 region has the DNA TGTGCCAGCACCGGCGGGGGGGGCCAGTACCAAGAGACCCAGTACTTC.

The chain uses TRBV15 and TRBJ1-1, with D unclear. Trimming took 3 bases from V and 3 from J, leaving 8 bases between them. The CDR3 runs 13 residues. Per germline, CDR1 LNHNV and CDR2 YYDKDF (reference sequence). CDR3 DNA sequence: TGTGCCACCAGCAGCCAACGGGACACTGAAGCTTTCTTT. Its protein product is CATSSQRDTEAFF.

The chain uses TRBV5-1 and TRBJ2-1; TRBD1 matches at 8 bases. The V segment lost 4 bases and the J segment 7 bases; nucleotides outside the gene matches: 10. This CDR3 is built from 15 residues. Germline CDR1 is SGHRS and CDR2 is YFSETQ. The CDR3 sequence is CASSQDRVRLNEQFF. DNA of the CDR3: TGCGCCAGCAGCCAGGACAGGGTTCGATTAAATGAGCAGTTCTTC.

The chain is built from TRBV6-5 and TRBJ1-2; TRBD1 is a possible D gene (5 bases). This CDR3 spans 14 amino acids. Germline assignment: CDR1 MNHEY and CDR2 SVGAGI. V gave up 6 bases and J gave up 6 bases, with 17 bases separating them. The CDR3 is CASSQNGGVDGYTF. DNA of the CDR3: TGTGCCAGCAGCCAAAACGGGGGTGTAGATGGCTACACCTTC.

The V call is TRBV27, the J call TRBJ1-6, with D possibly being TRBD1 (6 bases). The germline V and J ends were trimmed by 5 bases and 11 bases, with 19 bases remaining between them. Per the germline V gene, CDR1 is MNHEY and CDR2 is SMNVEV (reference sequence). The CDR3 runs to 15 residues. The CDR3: CASSLEDRNRTPLHF. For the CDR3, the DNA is TGTGCCAGCAGTCTAGAAGACAGGAATAGGACACCCCTCCACTTT.

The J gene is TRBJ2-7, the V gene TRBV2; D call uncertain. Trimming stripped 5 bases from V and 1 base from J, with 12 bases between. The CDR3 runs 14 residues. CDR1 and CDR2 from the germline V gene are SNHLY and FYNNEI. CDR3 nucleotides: TGTGCCAGCAGTCGCCGTCTAGAGTCCTACGAGCAGTACGTC. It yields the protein CASSRRLESYEQYV.

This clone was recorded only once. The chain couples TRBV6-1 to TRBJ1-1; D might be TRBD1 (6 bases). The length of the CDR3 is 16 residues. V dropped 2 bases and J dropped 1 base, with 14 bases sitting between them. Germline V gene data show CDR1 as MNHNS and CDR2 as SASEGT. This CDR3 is CASSERGQGWNTEAFF. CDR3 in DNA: TGTGCCAGCAGTGAAAGGGGTCAGGGGTGGAACACTGAAGCTTTCTTT.

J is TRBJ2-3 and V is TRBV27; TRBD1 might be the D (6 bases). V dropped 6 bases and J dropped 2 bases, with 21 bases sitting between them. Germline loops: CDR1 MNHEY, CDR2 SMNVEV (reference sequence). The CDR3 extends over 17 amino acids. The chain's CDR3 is CASRGAGEVFHTDTQYF. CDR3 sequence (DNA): TGTGCCAGCAGGGGGGCAGGGGAAGTATTCCACACAGATACGCAGTATTTT.

CDR3 coding DNA: TGTGCCAGCACCTTCTCAGAGCGGGACAGGACAGCGCAGTACGTC. It encodes CASTFSERDRTAQYV. The rearrangement joins TRBV6-5 to TRBJ2-7; D might be TRBD1 (8 bases). There are 15 residues in the CDR3. Germline loops: CDR1 MNHEY, CDR2 SVGAGI. V dropped 7 bases and J dropped 9 bases, with 25 bases sitting between them.

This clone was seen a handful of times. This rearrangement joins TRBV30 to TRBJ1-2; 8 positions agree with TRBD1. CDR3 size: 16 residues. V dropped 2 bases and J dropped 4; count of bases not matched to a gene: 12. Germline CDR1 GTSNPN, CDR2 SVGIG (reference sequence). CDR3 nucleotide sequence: TGTGCCTGGAGTACCGGCAGGGGGCGCGATAGCTATGGCTACACCTTC. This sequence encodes CAWSTGRGRDSYGYTF. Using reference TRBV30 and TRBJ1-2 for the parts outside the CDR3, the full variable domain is SQTIHQWPATLVQPVGSPLSLECTVEGTSNPNLYWYRQAAGRGLQLLFYSVGIGQISSEVPQNLSASRPQDRQFILSSKKLLLSDSGFYLCAWSTGRGRDSYGYTFGSGTRLTVV.

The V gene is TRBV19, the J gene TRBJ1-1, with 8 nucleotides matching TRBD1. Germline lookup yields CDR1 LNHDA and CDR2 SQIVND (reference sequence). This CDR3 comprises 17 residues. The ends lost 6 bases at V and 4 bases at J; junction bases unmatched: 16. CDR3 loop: CASSMTIPGGVGTEAFF. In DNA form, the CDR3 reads TGTGCCAGTAGCATGACTATTCCAGGGGGCGTTGGCACTGAAGCTTTCTTT.

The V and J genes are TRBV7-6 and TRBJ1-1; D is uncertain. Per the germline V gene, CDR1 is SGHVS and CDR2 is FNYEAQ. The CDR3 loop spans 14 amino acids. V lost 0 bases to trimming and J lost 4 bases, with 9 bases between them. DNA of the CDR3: TGTGCCAGCAGCTTAGCGACCGGGAGCACTGAAGCTTTCTTT. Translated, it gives CASSLATGSTEAFF. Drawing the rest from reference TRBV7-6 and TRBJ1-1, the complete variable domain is GAGVSQSPRYKVTKRGQDVALRCDPISGHVSLYWYRQALGQGPEFLTYFNYEAQQDKSGLPNDRFSAERPEGSISTLTIQRTEQRDSAMYRCASSLATGSTEAFFGQGTRLTVV.

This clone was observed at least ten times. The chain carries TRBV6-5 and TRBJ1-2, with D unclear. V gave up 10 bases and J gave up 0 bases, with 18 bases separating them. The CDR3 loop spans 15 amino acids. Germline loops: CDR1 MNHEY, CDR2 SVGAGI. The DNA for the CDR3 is TGTGCCACACAGAACTGGGCTACAGCTAACTATGGCTACACCTTC. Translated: CATQNWATANYGYTF.

The DNA for the CDR3 is TGTGCCAGCAGGCCCGACAGGGTGAATCAGCCCCAGCATTTT. Encoded protein: CASRPDRVNQPQHF. This chain links TRBV6-5 with TRBJ1-5, with 7 bases lining up with TRBD1. The CDR3 consists of 14 residues. With V trimmed by 6 bases and J by 4 bases, 6 bases remained unmatched. Germline V gene sequence: CDR1 MNHEY, CDR2 SVGAGI.

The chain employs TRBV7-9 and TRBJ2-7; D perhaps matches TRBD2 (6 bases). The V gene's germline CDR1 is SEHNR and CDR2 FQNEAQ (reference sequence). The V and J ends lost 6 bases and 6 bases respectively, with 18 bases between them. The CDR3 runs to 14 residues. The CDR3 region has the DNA TGTGCCAGCAGGGCGGGGCAGCCCCTAAGCGAGCAGTACTTC. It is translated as CASRAGQPLSEQYF.

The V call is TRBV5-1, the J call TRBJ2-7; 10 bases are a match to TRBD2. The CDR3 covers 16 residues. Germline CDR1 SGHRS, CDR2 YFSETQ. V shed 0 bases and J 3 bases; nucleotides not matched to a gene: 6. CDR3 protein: CASSLARPSGGYEQYF. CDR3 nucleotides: TGCGCCAGCAGCTTGGCCCGGCCTAGCGGGGGCTACGAGCAGTACTTC.

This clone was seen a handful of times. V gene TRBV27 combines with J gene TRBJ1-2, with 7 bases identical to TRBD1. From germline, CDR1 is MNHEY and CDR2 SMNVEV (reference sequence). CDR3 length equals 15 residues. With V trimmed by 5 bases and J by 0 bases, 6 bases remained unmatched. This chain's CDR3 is CASSKARGTNYGYTF. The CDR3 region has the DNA TGTGCCAGCAGTAAAGCCAGGGGGACTAACTATGGCTACACCTTC.

The CDR3 region has the DNA TGTGCCAGCTCATCTGACAGGGGCCGTTCCGGGGAGCTGTTTTTT. It is translated as CASSSDRGRSGELFF. The chain links TRBV18 to TRBJ2-2; 8 bases agree with TRBD1. The germline gives CDR1 KGHSH, CDR2 LQKENI. The CDR3 has 15 residues. The ends lost 5 bases at V and 6 bases at J; junction bases unmatched: 8.